Listed below are T cell receptor beta chains from one sample, sequenced in a study of cytomegalovirus exposure and HLA in healthy donors. Data came from immunoSEQ multiplex PCR; TCRdb stores just in-frame clones and leaves some out. The table shows about 220,000 clones, with around 76% occurring only once. Input material: PBMCs. Receptor source: a man aged 40-55 years in good health and CMV-seropositive. Both conserved end residues are trimmed from each CDR3.

v_call | cdr3_aa
TRBV6-5 | ASTRTSGSNEQF
TRBV19 | ASSPGYGGELF
TRBV5-1 | ASSLEGAVTNEKLF
TRBV5-1 | ASSLAKQAEAF
TRBV7-7 | ASSLGRGPGNTDTQY
TRBV20-1 | SASANFEAF
TRBV2 | ASMRQGLNTEAF
TRBV5-5 | ASSLGQALGQPQH
TRBV7-6 | ASSLRPFVETQY
TRBV4-2 | ASSQVHGESHYEQY
TRBV28 | ASSPGTGSYGYT
TRBV4-1 | ASSARQMNTEAF
TRBV7-9 | ASSLIGSWMNTEAF
TRBV28 | ASSFRDRGAGELF
TRBV7-9 | ASSLAGLAIYNEQF
TRBV5-1 | ASSERSGGSYEQY
TRBV12-5 | ASGPPSMVRTYNEQF
TRBV18 | ASSPAGGKLF
TRBV11-2 | ASSLTGGNSPLH
TRBV7-9 | ASSSRTSGSPSYEQY
TRBV30 | AWSVLSGRGPYEQY
TRBV7-3 | ASSTLAGADTQY
TRBV30 | AGLRTSGSSADTQY
TRBV6-5 | ASSGPGGQYEQY
TRBV7-3 | ASSLDRVSQETQY
TRBV7-9 | ASAGQGLNQPQH
TRBV30 | AWHKTGGREAF
TRBV21-1 | ASSAPEDRTSKKLF